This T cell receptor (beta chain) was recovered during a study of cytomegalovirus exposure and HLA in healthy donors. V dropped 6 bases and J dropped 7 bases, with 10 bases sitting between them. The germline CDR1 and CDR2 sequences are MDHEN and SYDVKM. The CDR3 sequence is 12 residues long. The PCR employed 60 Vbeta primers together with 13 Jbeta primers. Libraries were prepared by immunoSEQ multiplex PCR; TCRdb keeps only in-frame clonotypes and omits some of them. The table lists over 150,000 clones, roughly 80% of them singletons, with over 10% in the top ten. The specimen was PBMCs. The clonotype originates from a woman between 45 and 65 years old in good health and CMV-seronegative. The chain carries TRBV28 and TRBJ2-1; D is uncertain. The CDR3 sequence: CASSILRNEQFF. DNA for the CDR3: TGTGCCAGCAGCATTCTTCGGAATGAGCAGTTCTTC.